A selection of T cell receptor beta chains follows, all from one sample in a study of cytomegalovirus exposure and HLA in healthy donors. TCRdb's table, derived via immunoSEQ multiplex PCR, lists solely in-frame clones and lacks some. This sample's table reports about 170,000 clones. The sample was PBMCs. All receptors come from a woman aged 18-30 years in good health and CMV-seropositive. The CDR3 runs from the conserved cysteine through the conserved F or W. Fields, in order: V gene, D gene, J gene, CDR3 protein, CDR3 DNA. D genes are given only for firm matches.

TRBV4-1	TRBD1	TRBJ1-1	CASSRVGQGNTEAFF	TGCGCCAGCAGCCGCGTGGGACAGGGGAACACTGAAGCTTTCTTT
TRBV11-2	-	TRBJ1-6	CASSLSSLRNSPLHF	TGTGCCAGCAGCTTATCGTCGTTACGGAATTCACCCCTCCACTTT
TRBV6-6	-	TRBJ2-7	CASSYSGRDPTF	TGTGCCAGCAGTTACTCGGGGCGCGACCCGACCTTC
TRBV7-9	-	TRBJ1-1	CASSQAENTEAFF	TGTGCCAGCAGTCAGGCAGAGAACACTGAAGCTTTCTTT
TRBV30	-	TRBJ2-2	CAWRPADSPGELFF	TGTGCCTGGAGACCCGCTGATAGTCCCGGGGAGCTGTTTTTT
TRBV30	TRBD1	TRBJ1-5	CAWSPTGNSNQPQHF	TGTGCCTGGAGTCCGACAGGGAATAGCAATCAGCCCCAGCATTTT
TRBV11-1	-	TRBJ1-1	CASSGDTEAFF	TGTGCCAGCAGCGGAGACACTGAAGCTTTCTTT
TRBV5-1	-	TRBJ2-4	CASSLGREWNIQYF	TGCGCCAGCAGCTTGGGTCGGGAATGGAACATTCAGTACTTC
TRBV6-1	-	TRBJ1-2	CASSEEREGPYGYTF	TGTGCCAGCAGTGAAGAAAGGGAGGGCCCCTATGGCTACACCTTC
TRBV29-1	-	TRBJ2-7	CSVAYGGYEQYF	TGCAGCGTTGCATACGGGGGCTACGAGCAGTACTTC
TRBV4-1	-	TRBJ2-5	CASSQDEGGYQETQYF	TGCGCCAGCAGCCAAGATGAGGGGGGGTACCAAGAGACCCAGTACTTC
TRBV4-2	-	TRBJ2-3	CASSPKGGGTDTQYF	TGTGCCAGCAGCCCGAAGGGGGGGGGCACAGATACGCAGTATTTT
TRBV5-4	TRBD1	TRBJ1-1	CASSLDRGRGDTEAFF	TGTGCCAGCAGCCTCGACAGGGGGCGAGGGGACACTGAAGCTTTCTTT
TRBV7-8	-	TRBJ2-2	CASSQTDANTGELFF	TGTGCCAGCAGCCAGACAGACGCGAACACCGGGGAGCTGTTTTTT
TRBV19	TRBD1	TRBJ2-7	CASSGTGGHEQYF	TGTGCCAGTAGTGGGACAGGGGGCCACGAGCAGTACTTC
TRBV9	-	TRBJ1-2	CASSESSGRGVYGYTF	TGTGCCAGCAGCGAGAGCTCGGGCAGGGGCGTCTATGGCTACACCTTC
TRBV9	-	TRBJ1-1	CASSAQGGGTEAFF	TGTGCCAGCAGCGCCCAGGGTGGGGGGACTGAAGCTTTCTTT
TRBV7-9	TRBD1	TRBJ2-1	CASSGRQGSSYNEQFF	TGTGCCAGCAGCGGGCGACAGGGAAGTTCCTACAATGAGCAGTTCTTC
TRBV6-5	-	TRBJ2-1	CASRPPGHEREQFF	TGTGCCAGCAGACCCCCGGGACACGAAAGGGAGCAGTTCTTC
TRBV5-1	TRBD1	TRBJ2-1	CASSPATGSSYNEQFF	TGCGCCAGCAGCCCGGCGACAGGGAGCTCCTACAATGAGCAGTTCTTC
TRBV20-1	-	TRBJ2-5	CSATRETQYF	TGCAGTGCTACCCGGGAGACCCAGTACTTC
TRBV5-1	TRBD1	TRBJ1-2	CASSQDRGNYGYTF	TGCGCCAGCAGCCAGGACAGGGGGAACTATGGCTACACCTTC
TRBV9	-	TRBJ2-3	CASSVEGLHHTDTQYF	TGTGCCAGCAGCGTAGAGGGACTGCACCACACAGATACGCAGTATTTT
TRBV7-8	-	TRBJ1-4	CASSLVAGAANEKLFF	TGTGCCAGCAGCTTAGTTGCGGGGGCAGCTAATGAAAAACTGTTTTTT
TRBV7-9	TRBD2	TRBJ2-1	CASSPSRGGVDEQFF	TGTGCCAGCAGCCCTAGTCGCGGGGGGGTCGATGAGCAGTTCTTC
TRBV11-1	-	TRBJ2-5	CASSLRGAIGETQYF	TGTGCCAGCAGTTTACGGGGGGCGATAGGGGAGACCCAGTACTTC
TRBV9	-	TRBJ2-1	CASSVVGSYEQFF	TGTGCCAGCAGCGTAGTTGGTAGTTATGAGCAGTTCTTC
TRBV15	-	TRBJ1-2	CATSRERENYGYTF	TGTGCCACCAGCAGAGAACGGGAAAACTATGGCTACACCTTC
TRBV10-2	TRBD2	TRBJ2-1	CASRREAYNEQFF	TGCGCCAGCAGGCGGGAGGCCTACAATGAGCAGTTCTTC
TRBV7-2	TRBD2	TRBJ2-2	CASKHRTSGGGTGELFF	TGTGCCAGCAAGCATCGGACTAGCGGGGGTGGAACCGGGGAGCTGTTTTTT
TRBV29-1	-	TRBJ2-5	CSVEGGPQETQYF	TGCAGCGTTGAAGGCGGGCCCCAAGAGACCCAGTACTTC
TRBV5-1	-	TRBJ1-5	CASSLGSGDVSQPQHF	TGCGCCAGCAGCTTGGGCTCAGGGGACGTAAGTCAGCCCCAGCATTTT
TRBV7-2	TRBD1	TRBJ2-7	CASSSSGTGDYEQYF	TGTGCCAGCAGTTCTTCCGGGACAGGGGACTACGAGCAGTACTTC
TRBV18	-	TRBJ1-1	CASSPLRGRNTEAFF	TGTGCCAGCTCACCATTGAGGGGGAGGAACACTGAAGCTTTCTTT
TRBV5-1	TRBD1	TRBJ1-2	CASSPGQKNYGYTF	TGCGCCAGCAGCCCGGGACAGAAAAACTATGGCTACACCTTC
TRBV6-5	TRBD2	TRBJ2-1	CASSSGRAKGEQFF	TGTGCCAGCAGTAGCGGGAGGGCAAAGGGTGAGCAGTTCTTC
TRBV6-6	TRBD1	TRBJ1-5	CASSPGQGGNQPQHF	TGTGCCAGCAGCCCCGGACAGGGTGGCAATCAGCCCCAGCATTTT
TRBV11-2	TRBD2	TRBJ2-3	CASSLPALTSGRVTDTQYF	TGTGCCAGCAGCTTACCGGCTCTGACTAGCGGGAGGGTCACAGATACGCAGTATTTT
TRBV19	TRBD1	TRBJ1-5	CASTRGGYRGPQPQHF	TGTGCCAGTACCAGGGGGGGATACAGGGGGCCTCAGCCCCAGCATTTT